The text below deals with one T cell receptor (beta chain). These data belong to a study of T cell changes during pregnancy in multiple sclerosis. Generated by immunoSEQ multiplex PCR, the TCRdb table keeps only in-frame clones and is missing some. The sample has roughly 71,000 clones, about 94% seen once. The V segment lost 2 bases and the J segment 3 bases; nucleotides outside the gene matches: 4. This CDR3 contains 14 residues. Germline CDR1 is GTSNPN and CDR2 is SVGIG (reference sequence). The sample consisted of peripheral blood, taken in the first trimester of pregnancy. The origin of this receptor is a female donor in good health, enrolled as a control in a pregnancy study. This chain uses TRBV30 with TRBJ2-7; 10 positions agree with TRBD1. CDR3 region: CAWSPGTGDYEQYF. In DNA, the CDR3 is TGTGCCTGGAGTCCCGGGACAGGGGACTACGAGCAGTACTTC.